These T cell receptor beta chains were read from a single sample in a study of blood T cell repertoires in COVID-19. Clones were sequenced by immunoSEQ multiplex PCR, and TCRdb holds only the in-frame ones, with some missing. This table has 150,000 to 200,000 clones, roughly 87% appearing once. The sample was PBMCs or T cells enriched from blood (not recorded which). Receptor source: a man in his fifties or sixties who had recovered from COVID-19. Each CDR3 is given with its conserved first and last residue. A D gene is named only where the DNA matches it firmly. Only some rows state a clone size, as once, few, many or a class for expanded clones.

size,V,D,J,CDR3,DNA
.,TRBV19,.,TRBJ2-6,CASSIEGGSGANVLTF,TGTGCCAGTAGTATTGAAGGGGGTTCCGGGGCCAACGTCCTGACTTTC
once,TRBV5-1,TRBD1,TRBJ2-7,CASSFSLGQGAREQYF,TGCGCCAGCAGCTTCAGTTTAGGACAGGGGGCGAGGGAGCAGTACTTC
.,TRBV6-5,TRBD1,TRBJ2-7,CASSLHPGQGYEQYF,TGTGCCAGCAGTCTCCACCCCGGACAGGGCTACGAGCAGTACTTC
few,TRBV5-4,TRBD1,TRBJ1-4,CASSFGTANEKLFF,TGTGCCAGCAGCTTCGGGACAGCTAATGAAAAACTGTTTTTT
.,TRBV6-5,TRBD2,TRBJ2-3,CATLLAGTDTQYF,TGTGCCACCCTATTAGCGGGAACAGATACGCAGTATTTT
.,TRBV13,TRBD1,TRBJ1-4,CASSFGQGLEKLFF,TGTGCCAGCAGCTTTGGACAGGGATTAGAAAAACTGTTTTTT
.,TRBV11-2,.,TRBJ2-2,CASSSTGWGSNTGELFF,TGTGCCAGCAGCTCCACAGGGTGGGGTTCGAACACCGGGGAGCTGTTTTTT
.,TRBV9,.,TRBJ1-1,CASSRQGLEAFF,TGTGCCAGCAGCCGCCAGGGGCTTGAAGCTTTCTTT
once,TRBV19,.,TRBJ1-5,CASSSRPIDNQPQHF,TGTGCCAGTAGTTCCAGGCCGATTGACAATCAGCCCCAGCATTTT
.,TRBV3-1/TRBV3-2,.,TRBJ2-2,CASSGGVSRTGELFF,TGTGCCAGCAGTGGCGGAGTCTCTCGGACCGGGGAGCTGTTTTTT
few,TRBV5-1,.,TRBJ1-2,CASSLGFELNWNTGTFDYGYTF,TGCGCCAGCAGCTTGGGGTTCGAGCTTAACTGGAACACCGGGACATTCGACTATGGCTACACCTTC
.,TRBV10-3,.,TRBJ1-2,CAILSGANYGYTF,TGTGCCATCCTGTCAGGGGCTAACTATGGCTACACCTTC
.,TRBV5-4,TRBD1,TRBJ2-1,CASSSPPGQDLHEQFF,TGTGCCAGCAGCTCCCCTCCGGGACAGGATCTCCATGAGCAGTTCTTC
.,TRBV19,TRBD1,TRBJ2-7,CASSVSGTASYEQYF,TGTGCCAGTAGTGTGTCTGGGACAGCTTCCTACGAGCAGTACTTC
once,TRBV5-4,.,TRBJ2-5,CASSFLSGKQETQYF,TGTGCCAGCAGCTTTCTGAGCGGCAAACAAGAGACCCAGTACTTC
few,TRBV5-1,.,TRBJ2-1,CASSSGSSNDEQFF,TGCGCCAGCAGCTCCGGGTCTAGCAACGATGAGCAGTTCTTC
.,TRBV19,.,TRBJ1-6,CASNRQINSPLHF,TGTGCCAGTAACCGCCAGATCAATTCACCCCTCCACTTT
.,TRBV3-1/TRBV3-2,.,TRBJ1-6,CASSNALNSPLHF,TGTGCCAGCTCAAACGCCCTAAATTCACCCCTCCACTTT
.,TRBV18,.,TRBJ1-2,CASSPDPRDITYETTF,TGTGCCAGCTCCCCGGATCCTCGGGACATAACCTATGAGACCACCTTC
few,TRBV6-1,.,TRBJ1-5,CASSDSVYGQPQHF,TGTGCCAGCAGTGATTCGGTTTATGGTCAGCCCCAGCATTTT
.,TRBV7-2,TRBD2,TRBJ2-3,CASSQRGVSTDTQYF,TGTGCCAGCAGCCAGCGGGGGGTAAGCACAGATACGCAGTATTTT
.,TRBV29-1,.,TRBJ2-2,CSAWRAPGELFF,TGCAGCGCCTGGAGGGCCCCCGGGGAGCTGTTTTTT
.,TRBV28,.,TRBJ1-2,CASSYLYGYTF,TGTGCCAGCAGTTATCTGTATGGCTACACCTTC
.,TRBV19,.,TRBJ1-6,CASSHRTEKVTLHF,TGTGCCAGTAGTCATAGGACAGAAAAGGTCACCCTCCACTTT
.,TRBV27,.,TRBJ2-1,CASSLYSPRDSEQFF,TGTGCCAGCAGTTTATATTCTCCCCGGGATAGTGAGCAGTTCTTC
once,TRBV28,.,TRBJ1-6,CASRLTTGHSPLHF,TGTGCCAGCAGACTAACTACAGGGCACTCACCCCTCCACTTT
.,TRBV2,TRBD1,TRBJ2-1,CASSKGQGAYNEQFF,TGTGCCAGCAGTAAGGGACAGGGAGCCTACAATGAGCAGTTCTTC
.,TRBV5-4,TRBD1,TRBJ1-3,CASSADRVLSGNTIYF,TGTGCCAGCAGCGCCGACAGGGTTTTATCTGGAAACACCATATATTTT
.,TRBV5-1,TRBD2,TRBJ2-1,CASSSGLAVSYNEQFF,TGCGCCAGCAGCTCGGGACTAGCGGTCTCCTACAATGAGCAGTTCTTC
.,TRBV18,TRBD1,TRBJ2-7,CASSPNPRDRAHEQYF,TGTGCCAGCTCACCTAACCCTCGGGACAGGGCCCACGAGCAGTACTTC
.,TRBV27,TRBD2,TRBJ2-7,CASSLGTNYEQYF,TGTGCCAGCAGTTTAGGGACTAACTACGAGCAGTACTTC
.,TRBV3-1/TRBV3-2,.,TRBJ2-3,CASSQGLTVSDTQYF,TGTGCCAGCAGCCAAGGGTTGACTGTTTCAGATACGCAGTATTTT
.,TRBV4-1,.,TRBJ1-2,CASSQVYNYATTGGYTF,TGCGCCAGCAGCCAAGTATATAATTACGCAACAACGGGAGGCTACACCTTC
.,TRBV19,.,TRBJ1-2,CASRSTELTNYGYTF,TGTGCCAGTAGGTCGACAGAACTTACTAACTATGGCTACACCTTC
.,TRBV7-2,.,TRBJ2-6,CAIPPSSGANVLTF,TGTGCCATACCCCCGAGTTCTGGGGCCAACGTCCTGACTTTC
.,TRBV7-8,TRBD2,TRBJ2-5,CASGWPRGVARETQYF,TGTGCCAGCGGTTGGCCCCGGGGGGTGGCCAGGGAGACCCAGTACTTC